These T cell receptor beta chains were read from a single sample in a study of OX40 agonist ivuxolimab in advanced cancers. Produced via immunoSEQ multiplex PCR; TCRdb's table is partial and in-frame only. Of some 19,000 clones detected, roughly 80% appear once; the ten largest clones hold 20% to 30%. The sample in question was CD4+ or CD8+ T cells sorted from blood, obtained in a trial of the OX40 agonist ivuxolimab. Receptor source: an adult with an advanced solid tumor such as melanoma, head and neck, liver or kidney cancer. CDR3s include the opening cysteine and the closing phenylalanine or tryptophan. D genes are given only for firm matches. Some rows mark clone size as missing; the rest say once, few, many or name a class of expanded clone.

J gene,D gene,V gene,clone size,CDR3 DNA,CDR3 protein
TRBJ1-1,.,TRBV7-9,.,TGTGCCAGCAGCCCACTTGGGGGCCTTCCCAACACTGAAGCTTTCTTT,CASSPLGGLPNTEAFF
TRBJ1-1,.,TRBV7-3,.,TGTGCCAGCAGCTTATGGGGGAACACTGAAGCTTTCTTT,CASSLWGNTEAFF
TRBJ1-2,.,TRBV6-6,.,TGTGCCAGCAGGACCGGCTATGGCTACACCTTC,CASRTGYGYTF
TRBJ1-1,.,TRBV7-3,.,TGTGCCAGCAGCCGTTCACAGGGTCGGTCGACTGAAGCTTTCTTT,CASSRSQGRSTEAFF
TRBJ1-1,TRBD1,TRBV29-1,few,TGCAGCGTGGTCGGGACAGGGATCGGGTACACTGAAGCTTTCTTT,CSVVGTGIGYTEAFF
TRBJ2-1,.,TRBV27,.,TGTGCCAGCACGCGGGGCCATGAGCAGTTCTTC,CASTRGHEQFF
TRBJ2-7,TRBD1,TRBV7-9,.,TGTGCCAGCAGCTCAACCGGGACAGGGGGTACCCCCTACGAGCAGTACTTC,CASSSTGTGGTPYEQYF
TRBJ1-2,TRBD1,TRBV5-1,.,TGCGCCAGCAGCTCAGCCGGGACAGTGCCCTATGGCTACACCTTC,CASSSAGTVPYGYTF
TRBJ1-1,TRBD1,TRBV7-3,.,TGTGCCAGCAGCTCTCGGGGGGGACAGACGAACACTGAAGCTTTCTTT,CASSSRGGQTNTEAFF
TRBJ2-3,.,TRBV7-3,.,TGTGCCAGCAGCTCGTACGGCGGGTACACAGATACGCAGTATTTT,CASSSYGGYTDTQYF
TRBJ2-4,.,TRBV11-3,.,TGTGCCAGCAGCTTAGGTTATGAAAACATTCAGTACTTC,CASSLGYENIQYF
TRBJ1-1,.,TRBV6-4,medium-sized,TGTGCCAGCAGTGAATTCGAGCACACTGAAGCTTTCTTT,CASSEFEHTEAFF
TRBJ2-5,TRBD1,TRBV9,.,TGTGCCAGCAGCGTAGAGCCCACAGGGGTTGAGACCCAGTACTTC,CASSVEPTGVETQYF
TRBJ2-7,TRBD1,TRBV6-5,.,TGTGCCAGCAGTTACGGGACAGGGACCGTCGAGCAGTACTTC,CASSYGTGTVEQYF
TRBJ1-1,.,TRBV4-1,.,TGCGCCAGCAGCCAAGTAACAACAGGGAACACTGAAGCTTTCTTT,CASSQVTTGNTEAFF
TRBJ1-2,TRBD1,TRBV6-1,.,TGTGCCAGCAGTGATACAGGGGGGTATAACTATGGCTACACCTTC,CASSDTGGYNYGYTF
TRBJ1-5,.,TRBV2,.,TGTGCCAGCAGTGCACCCGGAAGAGATAGCAATCAGCCCCAGCATTTT,CASSAPGRDSNQPQHF
TRBJ1-1,.,TRBV5-6,few,TGTGCCAGCAGCTTACTCGGCACTGAAGCTTTCTTT,CASSLLGTEAFF
TRBJ2-7,TRBD1,TRBV15,.,TGTGCCACCAGCACCTCGGACAGGGGTTACGAGCAGTACTTC,CATSTSDRGYEQYF
TRBJ1-2,TRBD1,TRBV19,.,TGTGCCAGTAACCCCGGGACAGGGAGTAACTATGGCTACACCTTC,CASNPGTGSNYGYTF
TRBJ2-5,.,TRBV30,few,TGTGCCTGGACGCGGATCGAGACCCAGTACTTC,CAWTRIETQYF
TRBJ1-5,.,TRBV5-1,few,TGCGCCAGCAGCTTGGGGCCGAGCAATCAGCCCCAGCATTTT,CASSLGPSNQPQHF
TRBJ2-2,TRBD2,TRBV27,.,TGTGCCAGCATTGGTACTAGCGGTGATTACACCGGGGAGCTGTTTTTT,CASIGTSGDYTGELFF
TRBJ2-7,.,TRBV4-1,few,TGCGCCAGCAGCCAAGTTCATGGGGCAGTGAACTACGAGCAGTACTTC,CASSQVHGAVNYEQYF
TRBJ2-5,TRBD2,TRBV2,.,TGTGCCAGCAGTTTCGGACTAGCGGGGGGGACGAAAGAGACCCAGTACTTC,CASSFGLAGGTKETQYF
TRBJ1-4,.,TRBV10-3,.,TGTGCTTCTGCAGGGGAGGCTAATGAAAAACTGTTTTTT,CASAGEANEKLFF